This is a list of T cell receptor beta chains from one sample in a study of cytomegalovirus exposure and HLA in healthy donors. Sequenced by immunoSEQ multiplex PCR; TCRdb stores in-frame clones only, minus some. The repertoire holds about 120,000 clones, roughly 80% seen once, with 2% to 3% in the top ten. Sequenced input: PBMCs. These receptors were collected from a female donor in good health and CMV-seronegative. Each CDR3 is given with its conserved first and last residue. The D gene is left open where the match is weak.

D | J | V | CDR3
TRBD1 | TRBJ1-6 | TRBV5-1 | CASSRGQNSPLHF
TRBD2 | TRBJ2-1 | TRBV6-1 | CASSEEVAGVGEQFF
. | TRBJ1-1 | TRBV5-1 | CASSRRGQGIGTEAFF
TRBD1 | TRBJ2-3 | TRBV7-9 | CASSQKRDRTITDTQYF
. | TRBJ2-3 | TRBV18 | CASSPLSQSSTDTQYF
TRBD1 | TRBJ1-2 | TRBV7-2 | CASSRGQGNYGYTF
. | TRBJ1-2 | TRBV5-1 | CASTLGQARNYGYTF
. | TRBJ1-4 | TRBV6-5 | CASSLKQGVGSEKLFF
. | TRBJ1-1 | TRBV7-2 | CASSLVSSDTEAFF
TRBD2 | TRBJ2-3 | TRBV7-7 | CASSLAPSGGLTDTQYF
TRBD2 | TRBJ2-1 | TRBV6-1 | CASTTLAGGHNEQFF
TRBD2 | TRBJ2-1 | TRBV7-2 | CASLTSGNNEQFF
. | TRBJ1-4 | TRBV7-9 | CASSSGGRENEKLFF
TRBD1 | TRBJ1-1 | TRBV6-5 | CASSRDSVNTEAFF
TRBD1 | TRBJ1-2 | TRBV27 | CASSLQGARYGYTF
. | TRBJ2-7 | TRBV28 | CASSRLATITGTDFYEQYF
. | TRBJ1-1 | TRBV5-6 | CASSLAGLDNTEAFF
. | TRBJ2-2 | TRBV9 | CASSVDLSNLAGELFF
. | TRBJ2-3 | TRBV7-2 | CASSSTASTDTQYF
. | TRBJ1-3 | TRBV7-8 | CASSLSSGNTIYF
. | TRBJ2-5 | TRBV19 | CASTFGPGGQETQYF
. | TRBJ2-7 | TRBV6-1 | CASSESGLTYEQYF
. | TRBJ2-2 | TRBV5-4 | CASSPHLGRVGGELFF
TRBD1 | TRBJ1-1 | TRBV12-5 | CASGPGTGGKVGTEAFF
. | TRBJ1-6 | TRBV9 | CASSVAGLHNSPLHF
. | TRBJ1-3 | TRBV5-8 | CASSLQGAHTIYF
TRBD2 | TRBJ2-5 | TRBV5-5 | CASSSAETAGGRNTQYF
TRBD2 | TRBJ2-1 | TRBV7-9 | CASSVRLAGAFINEQFF
TRBD1 | . | TRBV5-4 | CASRPGTGVPYEQYF
. | TRBJ1-1 | TRBV19 | CASRESVAEAFF
. | TRBJ1-2 | TRBV6-1 | CASSRGDNYGYTF
. | TRBJ1-2 | TRBV10-2 | CASKEGRPTNYGYTF
. | TRBJ2-5 | TRBV10-3 | CAIAPGHQETQYF
. | TRBJ1-3 | TRBV2 | CASSLRQAGNTIYF
. | TRBJ2-7 | TRBV4-2 | CASSQDLSNHEQYF
TRBD2 | TRBJ2-7 | TRBV27 | CASSLSLAGSYEQYF
. | TRBJ1-5 | TRBV19 | CASMSGDNQPQHF
. | TRBJ2-1 | TRBV5-1 | CASSLALSNEQFF
. | TRBJ1-1 | TRBV12-5 | CASGLVTGEAFF
. | TRBJ1-4 | TRBV6-1 | CASSELVERQLFF
TRBD2 | TRBJ2-3 | TRBV5-4 | CASSSRLAETDTQYF